The 29 T cell receptor beta chains given below trace back to one sample, sequenced in a study of shared clonotypes between healthy human individuals. Sequencing was performed with immunoSEQ multiplex PCR; in TCRdb, only in-frame clones are kept and a portion is missing. This table holds roughly 2.4 million clones, under 97% found once. The material sequenced was naive CD4+ T cells sorted from blood. Stated subset: CD45RA+ positively selected. Receptors were obtained from a man younger than 30 in good health.

Concerning this clone itself: Additional DNA sequences in this sample encode the identical CDR3. The chain has TRBV28 and TRBJ2-1; D unclear. The CDR3 runs to 13 residues. Germline lookup yields CDR1 MDHEN and CDR2 SYDVKM. V was shortened by 5 bases and J by 1 base, with 6 bases between the two germline ends. The CDR3 loop is CASSPDSYNEQFF. DNA for the CDR3: TGTGCCAGCAGTCCTGATTCCTACAATGAGCAGTTCTTC.

In nucleotides, the CDR3 is TGTGCCAGCACCACCCCAGGGACTAGCGATTCCTACGAGCAGTACTTC. Translated: CASTTPGTSDSYEQYF. J is TRBJ2-7 and V is TRBV6-6; 10 bases match TRBD2. J lost 1 base, V lost 7 bases, and 10 bases had no gene match. The CDR3 has 16 residues. Germline V lookup: CDR1 MNHNY, CDR2 SVGAGI (reference sequence).

J is TRBJ2-2 and V is TRBV5-1, with D unclear. The CDR3 runs 15 residues. Trimming cost V 0 bases and J 4 bases, with 10 bases left between them. Germline CDR1 and CDR2: SGHRS and YFSETQ. The CDR3 loop reads CASSLGGVSTGELFF. CDR3 nucleotides: TGCGCCAGCAGCTTGGGGGGTGTAAGCACCGGGGAGCTGTTTTTT.

V is TRBV11-2 and J is TRBJ1-6; unclear D gene. The germline gives CDR1 SGHAT, CDR2 FQNNGV. This CDR3 comprises 19 residues. The V end lost 1 base, the J end lost 0 bases, and 16 bases lay between the germline ends. This CDR3 reads CASSLVQQRLSSYNSPLHF. The CDR3 region has the DNA TGTGCCAGCAGCTTAGTTCAACAGCGACTTTCCTCCTATAATTCACCCCTCCACTTT.

On this clone: Different DNA sequences within this sample yield the same CDR3. The chain employs TRBV7-2 and TRBJ2-7; D is unclear. CDR3 size: 13 residues. The ends were cut back, 2 bases at V and 3 bases at J, with 8 bases in the middle. Looked up from germline, CDR1 is SGHTA and CDR2 is FQGNSA. CDR3 in DNA: TGTGCCAGCAGCTTACTCGGTAACTACGAGCAGTACTTC. Translating it yields CASSLLGNYEQYF.

This clone was seen just once. The CDR3 sequence: CASSQGTLAGGPAVYEQYF. The CDR3 bases are TGTGCCAGTAGTCAAGGGACACTAGCGGGAGGGCCGGCTGTATACGAGCAGTACTTC. The chain combines TRBV19 with TRBJ2-7; TRBD2 agrees at 13 bases. CDR1 and CDR2 (germline): LNHDA, SQIVND (reference sequence). CDR3 length: 19 residues. V lost 5 bases to trimming and J lost 4 bases; unmatched junction nucleotides: 17. The full variable domain, completed using reference TRBV19 and TRBJ2-7, is DGGITQSPKYLFRKEGQNVTLSCEQNLNHDAMYWYRQDPGQGLRLIYYSQIVNDFQKGDIAEGYSVSREKKESFPLTVTSAQKNPTAFYLCASSQGTLAGGPAVYEQYFGPGTRLTVT.

This clone was detected only once. The J gene is TRBJ1-1, the V gene TRBV30; 8 nucleotides agree with TRBD1. Trimming cost V 5 bases and J 4 bases; bases outside gene matches: 6. This CDR3 spans 13 amino acids. Germline lookup yields CDR1 GTSNPN and CDR2 SVGIG (reference sequence). CDR3 loop: CAWSSQGATEAFF. The CDR3, as DNA: TGTGCCTGGTCCTCCCAGGGGGCCACTGAAGCTTTCTTT. Supplemented by reference TRBV30 and TRBJ1-1, the full variable domain reads SQTIHQWPATLVQPVGSPLSLECTVEGTSNPNLYWYRQAAGRGLQLLFYSVGIGQISSEVPQNLSASRPQDRQFILSSKKLLLSDSGFYLCAWSSQGATEAFFGQGTRLTVV.

The rearrangement uses TRBV5-1 and TRBJ1-6; the match to TRBD1 covers 9 bases. The CDR3 sequence is 15 residues long. V lost 0 bases to trimming and J lost 13 bases; unmatched junction nucleotides: 8. Germline lookup yields CDR1 SGHRS and CDR2 YFSETQ. DNA for the CDR3: TGCGCCAGCAGCTTGGCTCTGACCGGGACAGGGCCCCTCCACTTT. The encoded protein is CASSLALTGTGPLHF.

This chain connects TRBV18 to TRBJ2-7; 7 bases fit TRBD1. With V trimmed by 0 bases and J by 1 base, 9 bases remained unmatched. The germline V gene encodes CDR1 KGHSH and CDR2 LQKENI. This CDR3 is built from 17 residues. The CDR3 region has the DNA TGTGCCAGCTCACCACCAATCGGATCACAGGGGTCCTACGAGCAGTACTTC. Translated: CASSPPIGSQGSYEQYF.

The rearrangement joins TRBV11-2 to TRBJ2-7, with D possibly matching TRBD2 (6 bases). The CDR3 has 15 residues. From germline, CDR1 is SGHAT and CDR2 FQNNGV. V was trimmed by 5 bases and J by 6 bases, leaving 20 bases between them. The CDR3 DNA follows: TGTGCCAGCAGCCTCCAGAGGGTGACTAGTTCCGAGCAGTACTTC. This encodes CASSLQRVTSSEQYF.

For this clone: Other DNA sequences of this sample code for an identical CDR3. The J gene is TRBJ2-2, the V gene TRBV5-1, with TRBD2 matching over 10 bases. Germline CDR1 and CDR2: SGHRS and YFSETQ. The V and J ends lost 4 bases and 5 bases, in that order; junction bases with no gene match: 5. The CDR3 is 15 residues long. CDR3 amino acids: CASSIAGGGTGELFF. The CDR3 coding sequence is TGCGCCAGCAGCATAGCGGGAGGCGGGACCGGGGAGCTGTTTTTT.

The J gene is TRBJ2-1, the V gene TRBV28; TRBD2 aligns across 15 bases. The germline gives CDR1 MDHEN, CDR2 SYDVKM. The CDR3 consists of 20 residues. V was clipped by 8 bases and J by 0 bases; unmatched bases: 14. The CDR3, as DNA: TGTGCCAGCGGTTCTCCGGGACTAGCGGGGGGCCTGAGCTCCTACAATGAGCAGTTCTTC. As protein: CASGSPGLAGGLSSYNEQFF.

The CDR3 spells CASSPRSPGQRYGYTF. The CDR3, as DNA: TGTGCCAGCAGCCCCCGCTCCCCGGGACAGAGATATGGCTACACCTTC. The chain has TRBV7-9 and TRBJ1-2, with TRBD1 matching 7 bases. The CDR3 has 16 amino acids. CDR1 is SEHNR and CDR2 is FQNEAQ in the germline V gene (reference sequence). V shed 5 bases, J shed 5 bases, and the junction held 14 bases outside the gene matches.

The rearrangement uses TRBV2 and TRBJ2-3; D is unresolved. The germline V and J ends were trimmed by 3 bases and 3 bases, with 13 bases remaining between them. In germline, CDR1 is SNHLY, CDR2 FYNNEI. The CDR3 has 15 residues. CDR3 sequence: CASSDWQTLTDTQYF. CDR3 bases: TGTGCCAGCAGTGATTGGCAGACTCTAACAGATACGCAGTATTTT.

V gene TRBV10-3 combines with J gene TRBJ1-1, with a tentative D call TRBD1 (6 bases). From germline, CDR1 is ENHRY and CDR2 SYGVKD. The CDR3 is 13 residues long. V lost 7 bases to trimming and J lost 1 base, with 10 bases between them. The CDR3 nucleotides are TGTGCCATCACCCAACAGGGGAACACTGAAGCTTTCTTT. Translated, it gives CAITQQGNTEAFF.

J is TRBJ1-2 and V is TRBV29-1; TRBD1 is a possible D gene (6 bases). V was trimmed by 6 bases and J by 5 bases, leaving 16 bases between them. The germline CDR1 and CDR2 sequences are SQVTM and ANQGSEA. The CDR3 extends over 13 amino acids. CDR3 nucleotides: TGCAGCGTCCGGGGGGGACAAACTTATGGCTACACCTTC. Translated: CSVRGGQTYGYTF. The full variable domain, its missing parts supplied by reference TRBV29-1 and TRBJ1-2, is SAVISQKPSRDICQRGTSLTIQCQVDSQVTMMFWYRQQPGQSLTLIATANQGSEATYESGFVIDKFPISRPNLTFSTLTVSNMSPEDSSIYLCSVRGGQTYGYTFGSGTRLTVV.

In the case of this clone: The junction departs from germline at one end; a sequencing error may be responsible. The J gene is TRBJ2-3, the V gene TRBV5-1, with TRBD2 matching over 11 bases. This CDR3 has 16 amino acids. Germline CDR1 and CDR2: SGHRS and YFSETQ. The DNA of the CDR3 is TGCACCAGCAACTTTGGGACTAGCGGTTACACAGATACGCAGTATTTT. Its translation: CTSNFGTSGYTDTQYF.

The chain recombines TRBV9 with TRBJ1-5, with D possibly matching TRBD1 (6 bases). Germline V lookup: CDR1 SGDLS, CDR2 YYNGEE. CDR3 length: 14 residues. V dropped 1 base and J dropped 5 bases, with 10 bases sitting between them. The DNA of the CDR3 is TGTGCCAGCAGCGTATCAGGGGAGGATCAGCCCCAGCATTTT. Translating gives CASSVSGEDQPQHF.

This chain uses TRBV19 with TRBJ1-3; D is possibly TRBD1 (6 bases). The CDR3 covers 15 residues. V was shortened by 7 bases and J by 2 bases, with 15 bases between the two germline ends. The germline V gene has CDR1 LNHDA and CDR2 SQIVND (reference sequence). In DNA, the CDR3 is TGTGCCAGTAAGGGGGAAAAGGAGGCTGGAAACACCATATATTTT. Translated: CASKGEKEAGNTIYF.

The rearrangement links TRBV6-6 to TRBJ2-1, with 7 bases fitting TRBD2. V lost 0 bases, J lost 0 bases, and 2 bases stayed unmatched. CDR1 and CDR2 (germline): MNHNY, SVGAGI (reference sequence). This CDR3 spans 16 amino acids. The CDR3 here is CASSYSRTSSYNEQFF. The CDR3 nucleotides are TGTGCCAGCAGTTACTCGCGGACTAGCTCCTACAATGAGCAGTTCTTC.

This rearrangement joins TRBV4-1 to TRBJ2-3, with 12 bases matching TRBD1. This CDR3 is built from 16 residues. Trimming removed 1 base from V and 6 bases from J; junction bases left unmatched: 5. Germline CDR1 MGHRA, CDR2 YSYEKL. This CDR3 is CASSQGDRGLWDTQYF. The CDR3 bases are TGCGCCAGCAGCCAAGGGGACAGGGGGCTTTGGGATACGCAGTATTTT.

The chain combines TRBV19 with TRBJ2-7; a weak D match, TRBD2 (6 bases). V gave up 11 bases and J gave up 7 bases, with 24 bases separating them. The CDR3 sequence is 14 residues long. From germline, CDR1 is LNHDA and CDR2 SQIVND (reference sequence). CDR3 bases: TGTGCCGCCGGAGGAGGGACTCCAGGTGAAGAGCAGTACTTC. Encoded protein: CAAGGGTPGEEQYF.

This clone was detected once. Other DNA variants within this sample encode the same CDR3. V is TRBV5-1 and J is TRBJ2-1, with a weak D call TRBD1 (5 bases). Trimming shortened V by 0 bases and J by 0 bases, and 10 bases separated the two germline ends. The germline V gene has CDR1 SGHRS and CDR2 YFSETQ. This CDR3 is built from 16 residues. CDR3 amino acids: CASSLGTGSSYNEQFF. CDR3 nucleotide sequence: TGCGCCAGCAGCTTGGGAACAGGAAGCTCCTACAATGAGCAGTTCTTC.

This CDR3 is CASSDPGQGRDSPLHF. The CDR3 DNA sequence: TGTGCCAGCAGCGATCCGGGACAGGGGAGGGATTCACCCCTCCACTTT. This chain connects TRBV2 to TRBJ1-6, with 10 positions matching TRBD1. The J segment lost 8 bases and the V segment lost 6 bases, leaving 10 bases of the junction unmatched. This CDR3 contains 16 residues. Per germline, CDR1 SNHLY and CDR2 FYNNEI.

The rearrangement joins TRBV2 to TRBJ2-3; D uncertain. The germline gives CDR1 SNHLY, CDR2 FYNNEI. Trimming shortened V by 6 bases and J by 5 bases, and 9 bases separated the two germline ends. This CDR3 spans 12 amino acids. Written as DNA, the CDR3 is TGTGCCAGCAGAACAGACGAAGATACGCAGTATTTT. Translating gives CASRTDEDTQYF.

Regarding this clone: One end of the junction fails to match germline, which may point to a read error. The chain couples TRBV6-5 to TRBJ2-7; possible D gene TRBD1, 6 bases. Per germline, CDR1 MNHEY and CDR2 SVGAGI. This CDR3 has 15 residues. CDR3 sequence reads: CASSYEAGAPYAQYF. DNA of the CDR3: TGTGCCAGCAGTTACGAAGCAGGGGCGCCCTACGCGCAGTACTTC.

The gene calls are TRBV9 and TRBJ2-1; D unresolved. Looked up from germline, CDR1 is SGDLS and CDR2 is YYNGEE. Deletions cut 0 bases from V and 4 bases from J, with 11 bases between. This CDR3 spans 15 amino acids. CDR3 amino acids: CASSVDWSYYNEQFF. CDR3 in DNA: TGTGCCAGCAGCGTAGACTGGAGCTATTACAATGAGCAGTTCTTC. The variable domain in full, completed from reference TRBV9 and TRBJ2-1, reads DSGVTQTPKHLITATGQRVTLRCSPRSGDLSVYWYQQSLDQGLQFLIQYYNGEERAKGNILERFSAQQFPDLHSELNLSSLELGDSALYFCASSVDWSYYNEQFFGPGTRLTVL.

This chain joins TRBV4-3 and TRBJ1-6; D perhaps matches TRBD1 (5 bases). CDR3 length equals 17 residues. CDR1 LGHNA and CDR2 YSLEER come from the germline V gene. The germline V and J ends were trimmed by 2 bases and 5 bases, with 16 bases remaining between them. The CDR3 nucleotides read TGCGCCAGCAGCCAATCCCCACGACAGTCCGATAATTCACCCCTCCACTTT. Translated, it gives CASSQSPRQSDNSPLHF.

This chain joins TRBV28 and TRBJ2-7; the match to TRBD2 covers 9 bases. The CDR3 covers 16 residues. The germline gives CDR1 MDHEN, CDR2 SYDVKM. J gave up 4 bases and V 5 bases, and 12 bases lay outside the gene matches. For the CDR3, the DNA is TGTGCCAGCAGTGCAATAGCGGGGGAACCTCTTTACGAGCAGTACTTC. It translates to CASSAIAGEPLYEQYF.